This section outlines one T cell receptor beta chain sequence together with its context. Its target is unknown. The data belong to a study of T-cell memory formation after mild COVID-19. Study results and limitations: There was a balanced CD4/CD8 profile in clones contracting day 15 to 85, and later expanders leaned CD4+. Shrinking CD4+ clones resided mostly in CM and EM, and CD8+ ones in EMRA. Several responding clones turned up in pre-infection memory, indicating that cross-reactive memory may have taken part.

5'RACE with constant-segment primers yielded barcoded, UMI-tagged TCR alpha and TCR beta cDNA libraries. MiXCR, applied by TCRdb to the 5' RACE reads, yields one record per CDR3 protein. This table holds under 200,000 distinct CDR3 sequences, roughly 28% found once. J gave up 10 bases and V 4 bases, and 12 bases lay outside the gene matches. The CDR3 is 18 residues long. Germline CDR1 KGHDR, CDR2 SFDVKD. The rearrangement joins TRBV24-1 to TRBJ2-1; 16 positions agree with TRBD2. This clonotype originated in an adult woman who had mild COVID-19 (a few samples of this study predate the infection). Cell type and time point are not known. The sequenced sample was PBMCs or a T cell subset sorted from them (not recorded which). The CDR3 protein is CATSDPSGTSGRAWEQFF. In DNA form, the CDR3 reads TGTGCCACCAGTGACCCTTCCGGGACTAGCGGGAGGGCATGGGAGCAGTTCTTC.